This is a list of T cell receptor beta chains from one sample in a study of T-cell memory formation after mild COVID-19. From the 5' RACE reads, TCRdb called clonotypes with MiXCR, one entry per CDR3 protein. The sample lists about 250,000 distinct CDR3 sequences, approximately 16% occurring once. Sequenced material: PBMCs or a T cell subset sorted from them (not recorded which). These receptors were collected from a man aged 18 to 35 who had mild COVID-19 (a few samples of this study predate the infection). Cell type and time point are not known. Each CDR3 is given with its conserved first and last residue. D genes are given only for firm matches. Only some rows state a clone size, as once, few, many or a class for expanded clones.

CASSHATAFYGYTF,TGTGCCAGCAGCCATGCGACAGCGTTCTATGGCTACACCTTC,14,TRBJ1-2,TRBV3-1,-,-
CASSPGGVLAETQYF,TGTGCCAGCTCACCCGGCGGGGTCTTAGCAGAGACCCAGTACTTC,15,TRBJ2-5,TRBV18,-,-
CASINGRYETQYF,TGTGCCAGCATCAATGGCCGGTACGAGACCCAGTACTTC,13,TRBJ2-5,TRBV7-9,few,-
CSVGGPITAPDTQYF,TGCAGCGTTGGCGGCCCAATAACAGCCCCAGATACGCAGTATTTT,15,TRBJ2-3,TRBV29-1,-,-
CASSLEVTGGRETQYF,TGTGCCAGCAGCTTGGAGGTCACGGGGGGGCGAGAGACCCAGTACTTC,16,TRBJ2-5,TRBV5-4,few,TRBD2
CASSVNHGDTQYF,TGTGCCAGCAGCGTGAACCATGGAGATACGCAGTATTTT,13,TRBJ2-3,TRBV9,few,-
CASSEASGEETQYF,TGTGCCAGCAGTGAAGCCTCGGGGGAAGAGACCCAGTACTTC,14,TRBJ2-5,TRBV6-1,-,-
CASSLIPGNTIYF,TGTGCCAGCAGCTTAATCCCTGGAAACACCATATATTTT,13,TRBJ1-3,TRBV7-3,-,-
CASSLGGGKDTEAFF,TGCGCCAGCAGCTTGGGGGGAGGGAAAGACACTGAAGCTTTCTTT,15,TRBJ1-1,TRBV5-1,-,-
CASSQLAGTNTGELFF,TGCGCCAGCAGCCAGCTAGCGGGGACGAACACCGGGGAGCTGTTTTTT,16,TRBJ2-2,TRBV4-1,few,TRBD2
CASSLGKDRASTGELFF,TGCGCCAGCAGCTTGGGGAAGGACAGGGCTTCGACCGGGGAGCTGTTTTTT,17,TRBJ2-2,TRBV5-1,few,TRBD1
CASSLAGTSGNTIYF,TGTGCCAGCAGTTTGGCAGGGACTTCGGGAAACACCATATATTTT,15,TRBJ1-3,TRBV12-3/TRBV12-4,-,-
CASSSPPGGEGAKNIQYF,TGTGCCAGCAGCTCCCCCCCCGGTGGTGAGGGAGCCAAAAACATTCAGTACTTC,18,TRBJ2-4,TRBV5-4,few,-
CASSRQGENIQYF,TGTGCCAGCAGTCGACAGGGGGAGAACATTCAGTACTTC,13,TRBJ2-4,TRBV27,few,TRBD1
CASSPPRGRTDTQYF,TGTGCCAGCAGCCCCCCGCGGGGACGTACAGATACGCAGTATTTT,15,TRBJ2-3,TRBV12-3/TRBV12-4,many,-
CASSGSSTDTQYF,TGTGCCAGCAGCGGATCTAGCACAGATACGCAGTATTTT,13,TRBJ2-3,TRBV12-3/TRBV12-4,many,-
CASSFPGQNEKLFF,TGTGCCAGCAGTTTCCCAGGGCAGAATGAAAAACTGTTTTTT,14,TRBJ1-4,TRBV28,few,-
CSAGGAWGETQYF,TGCAGTGCTGGTGGAGCGTGGGGGGAGACCCAGTACTTC,13,TRBJ2-5,TRBV20-1,-,-
CASRMTGLEQPQHF,TGTGCCAGCAGGATGACAGGGCTGGAGCAGCCCCAGCATTTT,14,TRBJ1-5,TRBV12-3/TRBV12-4,few,TRBD1
CASSLSGGAFAEQFF,TGTGCCAGCAGCCTTAGCGGGGGGGCTTTTGCTGAGCAGTTCTTC,15,TRBJ2-1,TRBV6-2/TRBV6-3,many,TRBD2
CASSFGLAGTQETQYF,TGTGCCAGCAGTTTTGGCCTAGCGGGGACACAAGAGACCCAGTACTTC,16,TRBJ2-5,TRBV12-3/TRBV12-4,few,TRBD2
CASSQDIQETQYF,TGTGCCAGCTCCCAGGACATTCAAGAGACCCAGTACTTC,13,TRBJ2-5,TRBV18,-,-
CASSKGHGNQPQHF,TGTGCCAGCAGCAAGGGACATGGCAATCAGCCCCAGCATTTT,14,TRBJ1-5,TRBV5-6,-,-
CASSQLGTGGNSPLHF,TGTGCCAGCAGCCAGCTTGGGACAGGGGGTAATTCACCCCTCCACTTT,16,TRBJ1-6,TRBV3-1,medium-sized,TRBD1
CASRPGLAGGNLGGELFF,TGTGCCAGTAGGCCCGGCCTAGCGGGGGGAAATTTGGGCGGGGAGCTGTTTTTT,18,TRBJ2-2,TRBV19,-,TRBD2
CASSLGQGNYGYTF,TGCGCCAGCAGCTTGGGACAGGGGAACTATGGCTACACCTTC,14,TRBJ1-2,TRBV5-1,many,TRBD1
CASSPDGSTDTQYF,TGTGCCAGCAGCCCTGACGGGAGCACAGATACGCAGTATTTT,14,TRBJ2-3,TRBV7-2,many,-
CASSQSGPYQPQHF,TGTGCCAGCAGTCAATCCGGGCCTTATCAGCCCCAGCATTTT,14,TRBJ1-5,TRBV12-3/TRBV12-4,many,-
CASTLGGGAPSTDTQYF,TGTGCCAGCACTTTAGGAGGGGGCGCTCCTTCCACAGATACGCAGTATTTT,17,TRBJ2-3,TRBV7-2,-,-
CATSLDRSYEQYF,TGTGCCACCTCACTGGACAGATCCTACGAGCAGTACTTC,13,TRBJ2-7,TRBV12-3/TRBV12-4,-,-
CATSGGGAENTGELFF,TGTGCCACCAGTGGAGGGGGGGCCGAGAACACCGGGGAGCTGTTTTTT,16,TRBJ2-2,TRBV24-1,once,-
CASSYQDSKYQETQYF,TGCGCCAGCAGCTACCAGGACAGCAAGTACCAAGAGACCCAGTACTTC,16,TRBJ2-5,TRBV5-1,once,-
CASSQGDQGDRGYTF,TGTGCCAGCAGCCAAGGGGATCAGGGGGATCGTGGCTACACCTTC,15,TRBJ1-2,TRBV4-2,few,TRBD1
CASSESVGSQYIQYF,TGTGCCAGCAGTGAGTCTGTTGGGTCCCAATACATTCAGTACTTC,15,TRBJ2-4,TRBV2,few,-
CASSFPEANYGYTF,TGTGCCAGCAGCTTCCCCGAGGCTAACTATGGCTACACCTTC,14,TRBJ1-2,TRBV7-9,few,-
CASSLTPSSYNEQFF,TGTGCCAGCAGCTTAACCCCGAGCTCCTACAATGAGCAGTTCTTC,15,TRBJ2-1,TRBV7-3,-,-
CAIRGQSDQPQHF,TGTGCCATCAGAGGTCAGTCCGATCAGCCCCAGCATTTT,13,TRBJ1-5,TRBV10-3,-,-
CSARGEEGFSSPLHF,TGCAGTGCTAGAGGTGAAGAGGGGTTTTCTTCACCCCTCCACTTT,15,TRBJ1-6,TRBV20-1,-,-
CSVDGQPLF,TGCAGCGTTGACGGACAGCCTCTCTTC,9,TRBJ1-2,TRBV29-1,many,-
CASSPWTGYEQYF,TGTGCCAGCAGTCCCTGGACAGGCTACGAGCAGTACTTC,13,TRBJ2-7,TRBV6-5,-,TRBD1
CAISEYGTSGTDTQYF,TGTGCCATCAGTGAGTATGGGACTAGCGGTACAGATACGCAGTATTTT,16,TRBJ2-3,TRBV10-3,-,TRBD2
CASSPKSRQGSEQYF,TGTGCCAGCAGCCCCAAGTCTCGGCAGGGAAGCGAGCAGTACTTC,15,TRBJ2-7,TRBV7-2,few,-
CASSLLAGLYNEQFF,TGCGCCAGCAGCTTACTAGCGGGGCTCTACAATGAGCAGTTCTTC,15,TRBJ2-1,TRBV5-1,many,TRBD2
CSAQWDSNQPQHF,TGCAGCGCCCAATGGGATAGCAATCAGCCCCAGCATTTT,13,TRBJ1-5,TRBV29-1,many,-